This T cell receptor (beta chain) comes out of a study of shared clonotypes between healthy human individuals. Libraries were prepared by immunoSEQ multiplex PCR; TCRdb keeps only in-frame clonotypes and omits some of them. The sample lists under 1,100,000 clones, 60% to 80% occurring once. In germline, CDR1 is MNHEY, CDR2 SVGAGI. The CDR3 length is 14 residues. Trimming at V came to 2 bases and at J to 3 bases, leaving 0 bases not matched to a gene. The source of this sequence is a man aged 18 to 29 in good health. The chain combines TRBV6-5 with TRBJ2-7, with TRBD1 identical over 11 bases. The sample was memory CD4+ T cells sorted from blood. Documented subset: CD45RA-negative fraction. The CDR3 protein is CASSYGTGGYEQYF. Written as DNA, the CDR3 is TGTGCCAGCAGTTACGGGACAGGGGGCTACGAGCAGTACTTC.